Below, 14 T cell receptor beta chains from the same sample are listed, as sequenced in a study of shared clonotypes between healthy human individuals (dated by TCRdb to the early 2020s). CD8 naive samples consisted of CD45RO-negative cells that were positively selected for CCR7, yielding a CD45RA+CCR7+ population without TemRA cells. Libraries were constructed by the immunoSEQ multiplex PCR assay. Sourced from immuneACCESS, this table was stored by TCRdb with only in-frame sequences that have V and J called. A share of the clones is absent; for the studies checked, an unresolved V gene accounts for under half, and the remainder has no known explanation. This sample gives just over 2,000,000 clones in total; approximately 95% of them show up just once. The ten largest clones take up 1.1% of the sample. The sample comprised naive CD8+ T cells sorted from blood. The cell subset or site tag for this specimen amounts to: CD45RA+CCR7+. The receptors originated from a man aged 18-30 years in good health.

The chain recombines TRBV18 with TRBJ2-7; a possible D gene is TRBD1 (5 bases). Germline lookup yields CDR1 KGHSH and CDR2 LQKENI. This CDR3 is 15 amino acids long. The V end was cut by 0 bases, the J end by 5 bases, with 14 bases between. The CDR3 loop is CASSPPGRVLDEQYF. The CDR3 DNA reads as TGTGCCAGCTCACCACCAGGCAGGGTTCTCGACGAGCAGTACTTC.

The V call is TRBV27, the J call TRBJ2-3; unclear D gene. V lost 1 base and J 1 base, leaving 3 bases between the germline ends. Germline V gene data show CDR1 as MNHEY and CDR2 as SMNVEV (reference sequence). The CDR3 has 13 amino acids. This CDR3 is CASSLWGTDTQYF. CDR3 coding DNA: TGTGCCAGCAGTTTATGGGGCACAGATACGCAGTATTTT.

J is TRBJ2-1 and V is TRBV5-1; 8 nucleotides agree with TRBD2. J gave up 4 bases and V 1 base, and 4 bases lay outside the gene matches. This CDR3 has 15 amino acids. In germline, CDR1 is SGHRS, CDR2 YFSETQ. The CDR3 DNA is TGCGCCAGCAGCTTGCTATCGGGAGGGTACAATGAGCAGTTCTTC. This codes for CASSLLSGGYNEQFF.

CDR3 amino acids: CASSYDDRGRNTIYF. The CDR3 DNA is TGTGCCAGCAGTTACGACGACAGGGGGCGGAACACCATATATTTT. The V and J genes are TRBV6-6 and TRBJ1-3; 10 bases align to TRBD1. V lost 2 bases and J lost 7; bases outside the gene matches: 5. The CDR3 length is 15 residues. CDR1 MNHNY and CDR2 SVGAGI come from the germline V gene (reference sequence).

V usage is TRBV2 and J usage is TRBJ1-5; a possible D gene is TRBD1 (5 bases). Trimming took off 4 bases at V and 0 bases at J, with 19 bases between the two ends. The V gene's germline CDR1 is SNHLY and CDR2 FYNNEI. The CDR3 is 18 amino acids. The CDR3 loop is CASSGVSGTLYSNQPQHF. CDR3 sequence (DNA): TGTGCCAGCAGTGGGGTTTCAGGGACGCTTTATAGCAATCAGCCCCAGCATTTT.

The rearrangement links TRBV27 to TRBJ1-2; TRBD1 is a possible D gene (5 bases). Per the germline V gene, CDR1 is MNHEY and CDR2 is SMNVEV (reference sequence). Trimming cost V 0 bases and J 5 bases, with 10 bases left between them. CDR3 length equals 14 residues. The CDR3 spells CASSLSPGRYGYTF. CDR3 DNA sequence: TGTGCCAGCAGTTTATCACCAGGGAGGTATGGCTACACCTTC.

The rearrangement uses TRBV4-1 and TRBJ2-7; 10 positions match TRBD1. Germline CDR1 reads MGHRA; CDR2 reads YSYEKL. CDR3 length: 16 residues. J was trimmed by 5 bases and V by 4 bases; bases with no gene match: 11. This chain's CDR3 is CASSPSGTGVRDEQYF. CDR3 DNA sequence: TGCGCCAGCAGCCCATCCGGGACAGGGGTGCGGGACGAGCAGTACTTC.

In the case of this clone: One base away lies a much larger clone, so this may be a sequencing read error. This chain uses TRBV28 with TRBJ2-4, with D possibly being TRBD2 (5 bases). CDR3 length equals 13 residues. Looked up from germline, CDR1 is MDHEN and CDR2 is SYDVKM. Trimming cost V 4 bases and J 7 bases, with 11 bases left between them. CDR3 in DNA: TGTGCCAGCAGTTACGGGCCGGGGAACATTCAGTACTTC. Translation: CASSYGPGNIQYF.

This chain connects TRBV2 to TRBJ2-2; TRBD1 is a possible D gene (6 bases). The CDR3 contains 21 residues. The V gene lost 6 bases and the J gene lost 0 bases, with 29 bases spanning the gap. Per germline, CDR1 SNHLY and CDR2 FYNNEI. CDR3 coding DNA: TGTGCCAGCAGGGGGGCACAGTTTCCCTCTTTTTCGTCGGCGAACACCGGGGAGCTGTTTTTT. Protein sequence: CASRGAQFPSFSSANTGELFF. Full variable domain (missing parts from reference TRBV2 and TRBJ2-2): EPEVTQTPSHQVTQMGQEVILRCVPISNHLYFYWYRQILGQKVEFLVSFYNNEISEKSEIFDDQFSVERPDGSNFTLKIRSTKLEDSAMYFCASRGAQFPSFSSANTGELFFGEGSRLTVL.

For the CDR3, the DNA is TGCGCCAGCAGGACGGGACAAATGAACACTGAAGCTTTCTTT. Translated, it gives CASRTGQMNTEAFF. The chain has TRBV5-1 and TRBJ1-1; possible D gene TRBD1, 6 bases. The ends were cut back, 5 bases at V and 0 bases at J, with 11 bases in the middle. The germline CDR1 and CDR2 sequences are SGHRS and YFSETQ. CDR3 size: 14 residues.

The chain joins TRBV6-1 to TRBJ2-7; the D is unclear. Germline V CDR1 and CDR2: MNHNS, SASEGT. V was pared by 0 bases and J by 3 bases, with 12 bases between. The CDR3 sequence is 15 residues long. The CDR3 region is CASSEAQDGFYEQYF. The CDR3 bases are TGTGCCAGCAGTGAAGCGCAGGACGGTTTCTACGAGCAGTACTTC.

The chain couples TRBV7-9 to TRBJ2-3; TRBD1 agrees at 7 bases. The germline gives CDR1 SEHNR, CDR2 FQNEAQ (reference sequence). This CDR3 has 16 residues. Trimming cost V 7 bases and J 0 bases; bases outside gene matches: 10. The CDR3 loop is CASKGTGAASTDTQYF. As DNA, the CDR3 is TGTGCCAGCAAAGGCACAGGGGCAGCTAGCACAGATACGCAGTATTTT.

This clone has more than one count but fewer than ten. The chain couples TRBV30 to TRBJ2-5; D is ambiguous. The germline V and J ends were trimmed by 4 bases and 2 bases, with 14 bases remaining between them. This CDR3 is built from 14 residues. Germline values: CDR1 GTSNPN, CDR2 SVGIG (reference sequence). The CDR3 protein is CAWNKGSLQETQYF. The CDR3 DNA is TGTGCCTGGAACAAAGGCAGCTTGCAAGAGACCCAGTACTTC.

The chain employs TRBV4-2 and TRBJ2-1, with D perhaps TRBD1 or TRBD2 (6 bases each). V dropped 0 bases and J dropped 6 bases, with 18 bases sitting between them. Germline assignment: CDR1 LGHNA and CDR2 YNFKEQ. The CDR3 is 17 amino acids. CDR3 in amino acids: CASSQDWASGAGNEQFF. The CDR3 region has the DNA TGTGCCAGCAGCCAAGATTGGGCGTCGGGGGCAGGCAATGAGCAGTTCTTC.